The 8 T cell receptor beta chains presented below share a single source sample, sequenced in a study of CD8+ T cells in alopecia areata. Reverse transcription of extracted RNA yielded cDNA, which provided the sequencing template. Sequencing used immunoSEQ multiplex PCR; TCRdb keeps in-frame clones, though not all of them. This sample has about 140,000 clones, with around 60% found just once. The sample in question was CD4+ T cells sorted from blood, obtained at week 0. Source of these receptors: a human donor with alopecia areata.

This clone has more than one count but fewer than ten. Written as DNA, the CDR3 is TGCGCCAGCAGCCAAGATCGAGGAGGAGGGGTAGCCAAAAACATTCAGTACTTC. Its translation: CASSQDRGGGVAKNIQYF. The V gene is TRBV4-3, the J gene TRBJ2-4, with a possible D match to TRBD2 (6 bases). Trimming shortened V by 0 bases and J by 0 bases, and 15 bases separated the two germline ends. Germline-derived CDR1 and CDR2 are LGHNA and YSLEER. The CDR3 covers 18 residues.

To note about this clone: Distinct nucleotide sequences in the sample also encode this CDR3. The gene calls are TRBV4-2 and TRBJ2-1; D call uncertain. This CDR3 comprises 11 residues. Germline V lookup: CDR1 LGHNA, CDR2 YNFKEQ. The V and J ends lost 4 bases and 8 bases respectively, with 6 bases between them. The CDR3 reads CASSRSDEQFF. DNA for the CDR3: TGTGCCAGCAGCCGGTCCGATGAGCAGTTCTTC.

CDR3 bases: TGTGCCAGCAGCTTAGGCCCGGGACAGGCGGGCTACACCTTC. As protein: CASSLGPGQAGYTF. The chain carries TRBV7-9 and TRBJ1-2; 8 nucleotides match TRBD1. Germline lookup yields CDR1 SEHNR and CDR2 FQNEAQ (reference sequence). V lost 1 base, J lost 8 bases, and 6 bases stayed unmatched. The CDR3 has 14 residues.

The chain uses TRBV29-1 and TRBJ1-1, with TRBD1 identical over 7 bases. The germline V gene has CDR1 SQVTM and CDR2 ANQGSEA. The V gene end was trimmed by 1 base and the J gene end by 1 base; junction bases not matched to a gene: 3. The CDR3 has 14 residues. CDR3 bases: TGCAGCGTTGAAGGAGGGGGCGCGAACACTGAAGCTTTCTTT. Translation gives CSVEGGGANTEAFF.

The chain carries TRBV30 and TRBJ2-7; a possible D gene is TRBD2 (5 bases). This CDR3 is 11 amino acids long. Germline lookup yields CDR1 GTSNPN and CDR2 SVGIG (reference sequence). Trimming pared 4 bases from V and 3 bases from J, leaving 7 bases between. The CDR3, as DNA: TGTGCCTGGATACGGGGCTACGAGCAGTACTTC. Translating it yields CAWIRGYEQYF.

This chain connects TRBV29-1 to TRBJ2-6; D gene uncertain. CDR3 size: 14 residues. V dropped 3 bases and J dropped 4 bases, with 10 bases sitting between them. Germline CDR1 and CDR2: SQVTM and ANQGSEA. The CDR3 loop reads CSVDTTLGANVLTF. The DNA for the CDR3 is TGCAGCGTTGACACGACTCTGGGGGCCAACGTCCTGACTTTC.

This clone was counted between two and nine times. The V call is TRBV7-2, the J call TRBJ1-2; no reliable D call. CDR1 and CDR2 (germline): SGHTA, FQGNSA. This CDR3 has 14 amino acids. Trimming pared 4 bases from V and 3 bases from J, leaving 12 bases between. The CDR3 reads CASSSRRSDYGYTF. CDR3 nucleotides: TGTGCCAGCAGCTCCCGAAGGAGCGACTATGGCTACACCTTC.

This clone was seen a few times. V is TRBV7-8 and J is TRBJ1-5; the D is unclear. The CDR3 totals 16 residues. Germline V gene lookup returns CDR1 SGHVS and CDR2 FQNEAQ. Trimming took 2 bases from V and 1 from J, leaving 12 bases between them. CDR3 DNA: TGTGCCAGCAGCTTATACGAGGGAGGGAGCAATCAGCCCCAGCATTTT. Amino acids: CASSLYEGGSNQPQHF.